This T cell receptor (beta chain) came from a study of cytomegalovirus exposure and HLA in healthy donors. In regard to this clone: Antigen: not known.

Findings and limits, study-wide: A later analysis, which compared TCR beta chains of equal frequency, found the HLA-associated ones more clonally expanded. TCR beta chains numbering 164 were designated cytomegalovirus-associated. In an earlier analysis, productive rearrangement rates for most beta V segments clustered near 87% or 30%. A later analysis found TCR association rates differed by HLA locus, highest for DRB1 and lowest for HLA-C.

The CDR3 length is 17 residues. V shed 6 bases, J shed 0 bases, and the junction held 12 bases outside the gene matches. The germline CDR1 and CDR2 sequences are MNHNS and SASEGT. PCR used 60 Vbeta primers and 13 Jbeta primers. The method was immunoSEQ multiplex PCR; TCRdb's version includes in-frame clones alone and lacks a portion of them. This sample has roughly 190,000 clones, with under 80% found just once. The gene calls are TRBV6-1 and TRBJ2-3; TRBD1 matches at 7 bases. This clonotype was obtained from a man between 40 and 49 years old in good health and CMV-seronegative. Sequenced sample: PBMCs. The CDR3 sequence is CASSELDRASSTDTQYF. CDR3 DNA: TGTGCCAGCAGCGAACTCGACAGGGCCTCTAGCACAGATACGCAGTATTTT.